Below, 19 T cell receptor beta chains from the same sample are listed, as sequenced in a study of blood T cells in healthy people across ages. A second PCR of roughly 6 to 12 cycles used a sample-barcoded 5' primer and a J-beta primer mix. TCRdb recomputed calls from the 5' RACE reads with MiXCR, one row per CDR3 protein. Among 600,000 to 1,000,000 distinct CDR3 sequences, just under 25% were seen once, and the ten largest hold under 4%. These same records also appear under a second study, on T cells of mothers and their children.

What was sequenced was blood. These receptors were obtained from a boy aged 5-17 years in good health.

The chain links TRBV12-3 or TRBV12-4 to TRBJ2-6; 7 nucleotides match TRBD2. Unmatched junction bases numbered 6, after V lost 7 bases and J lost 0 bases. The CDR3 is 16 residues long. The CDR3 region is CASTPRGVSGANVLTF. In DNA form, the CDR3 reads TGTGCCAGCACCCCCCGGGGGGTCTCTGGGGCCAACGTCCTGACTTTC.

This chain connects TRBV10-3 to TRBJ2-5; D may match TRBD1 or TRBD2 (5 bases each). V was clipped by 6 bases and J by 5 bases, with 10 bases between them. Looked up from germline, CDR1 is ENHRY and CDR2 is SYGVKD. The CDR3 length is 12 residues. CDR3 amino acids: CAIRGTEETQYF. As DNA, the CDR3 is TGTGCCATCAGGGGGACCGAGGAGACCCAGTACTTC.

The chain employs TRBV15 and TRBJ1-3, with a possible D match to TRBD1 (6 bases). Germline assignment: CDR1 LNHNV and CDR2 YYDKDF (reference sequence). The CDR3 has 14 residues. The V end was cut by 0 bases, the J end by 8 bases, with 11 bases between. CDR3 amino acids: CATSREGGAYTIYF. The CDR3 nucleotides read TGTGCCACCAGCAGAGAAGGGGGAGCATACACCATATATTTT.

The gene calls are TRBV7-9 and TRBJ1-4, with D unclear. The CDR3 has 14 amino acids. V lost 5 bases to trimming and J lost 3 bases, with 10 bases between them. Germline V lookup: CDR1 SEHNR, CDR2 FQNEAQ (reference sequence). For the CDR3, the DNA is TGTGCCAGCAGCCCTGGGTCCCCTAATGAAAAACTGTTTTTT. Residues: CASSPGSPNEKLFF.

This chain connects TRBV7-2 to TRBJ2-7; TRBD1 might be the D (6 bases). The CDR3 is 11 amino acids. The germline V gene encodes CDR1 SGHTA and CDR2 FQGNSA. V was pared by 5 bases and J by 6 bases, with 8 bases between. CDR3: CASSEGVEQYF. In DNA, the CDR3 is TGTGCCAGCAGCGAGGGGGTCGAGCAGTACTTC.

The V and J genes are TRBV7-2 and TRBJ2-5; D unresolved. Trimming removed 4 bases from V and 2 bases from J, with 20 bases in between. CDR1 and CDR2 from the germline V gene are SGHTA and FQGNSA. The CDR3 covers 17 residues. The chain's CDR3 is CASSSLLPGSGQETQYF. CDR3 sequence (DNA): TGTGCCAGCAGCTCCTTACTACCCGGCTCAGGACAAGAGACCCAGTACTTC.

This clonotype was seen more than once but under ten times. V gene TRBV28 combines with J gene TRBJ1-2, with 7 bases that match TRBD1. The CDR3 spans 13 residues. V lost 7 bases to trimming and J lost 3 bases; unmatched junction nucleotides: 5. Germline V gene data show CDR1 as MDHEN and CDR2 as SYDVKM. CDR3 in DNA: TGTGCCAGCACCCCAGGACAGGACTATGGCTACACCTTC. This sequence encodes CASTPGQDYGYTF.

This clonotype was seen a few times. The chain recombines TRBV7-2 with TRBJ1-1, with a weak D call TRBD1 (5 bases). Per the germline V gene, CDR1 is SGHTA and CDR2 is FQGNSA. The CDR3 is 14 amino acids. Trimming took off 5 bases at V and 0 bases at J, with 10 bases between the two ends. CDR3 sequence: CASSTGALNTEAFF. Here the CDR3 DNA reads TGTGCCAGCAGCACCGGGGCCTTGAACACTGAAGCTTTCTTT.

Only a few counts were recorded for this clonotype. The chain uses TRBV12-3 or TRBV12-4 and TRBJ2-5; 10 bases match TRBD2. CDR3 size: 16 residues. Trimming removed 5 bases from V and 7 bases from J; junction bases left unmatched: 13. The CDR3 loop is CASSLSSGSVGGTQYF. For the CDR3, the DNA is TGTGCCAGCAGTCTATCTAGCGGGAGTGTGGGGGGGACCCAGTACTTC.

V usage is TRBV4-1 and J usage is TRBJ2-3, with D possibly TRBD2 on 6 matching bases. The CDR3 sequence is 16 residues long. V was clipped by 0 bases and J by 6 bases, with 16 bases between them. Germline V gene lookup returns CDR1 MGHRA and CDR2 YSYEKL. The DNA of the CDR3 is TGCGCCAGCAGCCAAGAGCCTGGCGGGGTCGGGGATACGCAGTATTTT. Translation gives CASSQEPGGVGDTQYF.

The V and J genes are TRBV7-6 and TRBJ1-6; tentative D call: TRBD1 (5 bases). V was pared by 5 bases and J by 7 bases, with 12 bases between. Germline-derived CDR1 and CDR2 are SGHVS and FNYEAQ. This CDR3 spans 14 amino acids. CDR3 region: CASSPPGLNSPLHF. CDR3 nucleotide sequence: TGTGCCAGCAGCCCCCCAGGGTTGAATTCACCCCTCCACTTT.

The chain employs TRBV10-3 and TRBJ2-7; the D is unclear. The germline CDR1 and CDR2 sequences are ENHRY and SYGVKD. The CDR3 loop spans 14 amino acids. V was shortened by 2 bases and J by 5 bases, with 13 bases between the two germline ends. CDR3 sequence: CAISENDGGHEQYF. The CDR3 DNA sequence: TGTGCCATCAGTGAGAACGACGGCGGACACGAGCAGTACTTC.

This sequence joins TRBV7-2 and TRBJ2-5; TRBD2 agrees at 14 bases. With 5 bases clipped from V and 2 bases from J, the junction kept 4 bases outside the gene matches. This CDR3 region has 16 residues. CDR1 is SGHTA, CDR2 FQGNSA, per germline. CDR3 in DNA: TGTGCCAGCAGCCAGGGACTAGCGGGGGCGCAAGAGACCCAGTACTTC. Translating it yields CASSQGLAGAQETQYF.

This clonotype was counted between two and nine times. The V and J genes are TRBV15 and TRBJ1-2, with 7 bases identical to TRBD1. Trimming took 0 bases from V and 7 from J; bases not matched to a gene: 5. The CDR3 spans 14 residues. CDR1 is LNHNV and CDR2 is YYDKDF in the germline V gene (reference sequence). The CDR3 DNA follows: TGTGCCACCAGCAGAGATAGACAGGGCTCTGGCTACACCTTC. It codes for CATSRDRQGSGYTF.

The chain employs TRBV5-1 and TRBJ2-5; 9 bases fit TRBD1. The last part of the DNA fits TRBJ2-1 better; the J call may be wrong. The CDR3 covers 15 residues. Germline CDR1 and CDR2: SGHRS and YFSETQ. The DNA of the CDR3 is TGCGCCAGCAGCGATACCGGGACAGGGCCCAATGAGCAGTTCTTC. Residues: CASSDTGTGPNEQFF.

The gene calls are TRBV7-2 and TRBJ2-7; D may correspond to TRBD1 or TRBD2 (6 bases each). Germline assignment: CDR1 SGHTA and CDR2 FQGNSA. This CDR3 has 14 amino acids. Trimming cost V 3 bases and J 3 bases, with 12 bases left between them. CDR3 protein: CASSFPGAYYEQYF. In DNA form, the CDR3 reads TGTGCCAGCAGCTTTCCGGGGGCTTACTACGAGCAGTACTTC.

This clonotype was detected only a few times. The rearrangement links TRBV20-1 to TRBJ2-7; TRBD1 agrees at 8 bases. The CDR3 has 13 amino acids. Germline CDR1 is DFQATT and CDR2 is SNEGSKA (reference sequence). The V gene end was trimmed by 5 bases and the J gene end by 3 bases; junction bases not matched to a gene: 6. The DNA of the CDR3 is TGCAGTGCTGAACAGGGGGTGGGCTACGAGCAGTACTTC. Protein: CSAEQGVGYEQYF.

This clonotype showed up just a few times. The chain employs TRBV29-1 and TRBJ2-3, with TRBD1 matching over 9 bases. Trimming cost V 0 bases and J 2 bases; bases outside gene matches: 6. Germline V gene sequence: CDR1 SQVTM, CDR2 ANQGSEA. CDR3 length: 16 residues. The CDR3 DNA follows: TGCAGCGTTGAAGATCGTGGGGACAGGGTCACAGATACGCAGTATTTT. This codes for CSVEDRGDRVTDTQYF.

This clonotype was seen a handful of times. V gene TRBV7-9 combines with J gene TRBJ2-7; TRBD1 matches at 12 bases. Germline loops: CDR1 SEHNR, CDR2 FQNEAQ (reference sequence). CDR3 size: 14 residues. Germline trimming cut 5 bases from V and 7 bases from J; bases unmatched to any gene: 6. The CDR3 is CASSVGDRGLEQYF. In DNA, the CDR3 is TGTGCCAGCAGCGTCGGGGACAGGGGGCTTGAGCAGTACTTC.